The T cell receptor (beta chain) under discussion was sequenced for a study of CD8+CD57+ T cells in acquired aplastic anemia. At the level of the study: Mean yield of DNA from sorted CD4+ and CD8+ cells was around 3 ug. Healthy donors yielded around 11 million CD4+ cell reads on average.

For CDR3 and TCR beta VDJ profiling, genomic DNA was the template used. TCRdb redid the calling of the reads with MiXCR, one entry per CDR3 protein. The sample includes around 130,000 distinct CDR3 sequences, around 48% of them seen just once. Whole-study results and caveats: Found in both controls and patients were some 31 CD8+ CDR3 sequences.

The table lists this clonotype with many counts. No antigen is known for it. There are 14 residues in the CDR3. The V gene end was trimmed by 3 bases and the J gene end by 8 bases; junction bases not matched to a gene: 6. The V gene's germline CDR1 is LNHNV and CDR2 YYDKDF (reference sequence). Material: sorted CD4+, CD8+, or CD8+CD57+ T cells (not recorded which) from PBMCs. The chain carries TRBV15 and TRBJ1-4; TRBD1 agrees at 7 bases. The clonotype originates from a human donor in good health, serving as a control. CDR3 loop: CATSRDRFGEKLFF. Here the CDR3 DNA reads TGTGCCACCAGCAGGGACAGGTTTGGGGAAAAACTGTTTTTT.